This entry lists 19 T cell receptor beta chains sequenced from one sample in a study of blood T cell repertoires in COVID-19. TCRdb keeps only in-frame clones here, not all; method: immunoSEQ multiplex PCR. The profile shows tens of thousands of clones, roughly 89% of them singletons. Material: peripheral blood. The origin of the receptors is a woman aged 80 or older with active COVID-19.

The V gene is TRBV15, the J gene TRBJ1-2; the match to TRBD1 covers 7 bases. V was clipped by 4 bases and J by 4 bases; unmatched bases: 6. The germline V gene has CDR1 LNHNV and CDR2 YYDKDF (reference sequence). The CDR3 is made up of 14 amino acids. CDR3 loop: CATSKRQGGYGYTF. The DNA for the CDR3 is TGTGCCACCAGCAAACGACAGGGAGGCTATGGCTACACCTTC.

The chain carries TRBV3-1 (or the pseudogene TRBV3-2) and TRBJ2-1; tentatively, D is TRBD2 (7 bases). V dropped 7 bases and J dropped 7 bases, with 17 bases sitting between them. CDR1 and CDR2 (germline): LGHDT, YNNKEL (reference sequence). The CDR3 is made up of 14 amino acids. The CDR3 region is CASTKGGGRNEQFF. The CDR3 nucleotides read TGTGCCAGCACTAAGGGAGGGGGGCGAAATGAGCAGTTCTTC.

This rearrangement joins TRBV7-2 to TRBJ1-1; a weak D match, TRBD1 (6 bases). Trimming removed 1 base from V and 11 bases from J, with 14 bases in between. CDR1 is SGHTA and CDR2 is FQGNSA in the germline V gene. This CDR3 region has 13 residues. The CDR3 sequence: CASSLGWTAAAFF. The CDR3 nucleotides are TGTGCCAGCAGCTTAGGCTGGACAGCCGCGGCTTTCTTT.

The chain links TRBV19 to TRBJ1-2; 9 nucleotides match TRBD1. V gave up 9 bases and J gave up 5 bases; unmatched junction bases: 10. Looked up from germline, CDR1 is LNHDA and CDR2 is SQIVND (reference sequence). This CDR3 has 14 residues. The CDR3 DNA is TGTGCCAGCAAAATTCCGGGACAGGGATATGGCTACACCTTC. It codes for CASKIPGQGYGYTF.

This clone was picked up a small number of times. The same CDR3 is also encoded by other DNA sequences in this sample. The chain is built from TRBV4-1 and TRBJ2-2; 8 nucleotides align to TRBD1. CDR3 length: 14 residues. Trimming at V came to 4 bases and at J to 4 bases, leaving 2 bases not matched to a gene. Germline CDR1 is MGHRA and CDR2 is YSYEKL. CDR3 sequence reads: CASSPDRATGELFF. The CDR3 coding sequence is TGCGCCAGCAGCCCGGACAGGGCCACCGGGGAGCTGTTTTTT.

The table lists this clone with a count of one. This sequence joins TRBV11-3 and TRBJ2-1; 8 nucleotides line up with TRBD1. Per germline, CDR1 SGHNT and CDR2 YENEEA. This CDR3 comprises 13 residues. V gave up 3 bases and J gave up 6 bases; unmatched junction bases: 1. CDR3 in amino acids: CASSFTGGNEQFF. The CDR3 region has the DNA TGTGCCAGCAGCTTCACAGGGGGCAATGAGCAGTTCTTC.

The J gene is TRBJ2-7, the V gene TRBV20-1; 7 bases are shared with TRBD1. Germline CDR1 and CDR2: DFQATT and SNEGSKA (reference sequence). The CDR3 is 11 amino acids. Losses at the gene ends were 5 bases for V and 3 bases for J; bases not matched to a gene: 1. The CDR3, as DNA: TGCAGTGCTGGGGACAGCTACGAGCAGTACTTC. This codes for CSAGDSYEQYF.

Here the CDR3 reads CASSDLGRRSYEQYF. The DNA for the CDR3 is TGTGCCAGCAGTGACCTAGGACGGAGGTCCTACGAGCAGTACTTC. V is TRBV6-1 and J is TRBJ2-7; TRBD2 is a possible D gene (5 bases). Germline assignment: CDR1 MNHNS and CDR2 SASEGT. Trimming pared 3 bases from V and 1 base from J, leaving 13 bases between. The CDR3 is 15 amino acids.

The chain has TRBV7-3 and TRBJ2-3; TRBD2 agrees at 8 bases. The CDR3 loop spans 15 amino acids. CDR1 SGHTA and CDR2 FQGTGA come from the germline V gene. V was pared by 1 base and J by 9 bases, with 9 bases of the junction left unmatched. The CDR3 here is CASSLSGLAGTTQYF. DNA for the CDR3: TGTGCCAGCAGCTTAAGTGGGCTAGCGGGCACAACGCAGTATTTT.

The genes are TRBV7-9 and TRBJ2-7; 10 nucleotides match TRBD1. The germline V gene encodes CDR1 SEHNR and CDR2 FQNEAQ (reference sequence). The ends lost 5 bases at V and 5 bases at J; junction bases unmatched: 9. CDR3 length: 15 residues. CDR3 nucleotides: TGTGCCAGCAGCCCAGGGGACAGGGGTTCCCACGAGCAGTACTTC. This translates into CASSPGDRGSHEQYF.

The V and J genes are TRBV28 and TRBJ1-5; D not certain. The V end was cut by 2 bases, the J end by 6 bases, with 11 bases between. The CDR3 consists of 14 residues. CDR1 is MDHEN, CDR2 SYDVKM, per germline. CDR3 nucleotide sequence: TGTGCCAGCAGTTTAGTCGGGGAGGGTCAGCCCCAGCATTTT. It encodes CASSLVGEGQPQHF.

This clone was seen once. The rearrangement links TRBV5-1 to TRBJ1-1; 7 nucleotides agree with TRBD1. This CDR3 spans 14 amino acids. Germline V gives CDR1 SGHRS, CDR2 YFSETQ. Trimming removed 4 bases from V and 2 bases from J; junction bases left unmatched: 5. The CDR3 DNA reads TGCGCCAGCAGCGTGGGACAGATTAACACTGAAGCTTTCTTT. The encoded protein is CASSVGQINTEAFF.

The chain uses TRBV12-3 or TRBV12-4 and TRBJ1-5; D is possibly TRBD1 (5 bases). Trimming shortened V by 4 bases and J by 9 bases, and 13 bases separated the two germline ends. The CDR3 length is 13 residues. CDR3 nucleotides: TGTGCCAGCAGTTCCACGGCGGGGGGGCCCCAGCATTTT. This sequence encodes CASSSTAGGPQHF.

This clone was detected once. CDR3 residues: CASSPLELAGTGELFF. As DNA, the CDR3 is TGTGCCAGCTCACCACTAGAACTAGCGGGCACCGGGGAGCTGTTTTTT. V usage is TRBV18 and J usage is TRBJ2-2; 9 nucleotides align to TRBD2. Trimming cost V 1 base and J 4 bases; bases outside gene matches: 4. From germline, CDR1 is KGHSH and CDR2 LQKENI. The CDR3 length is 16 residues. The full variable domain, with the rest looked up from reference TRBV18 and TRBJ2-2, is NAGVMQNPRHLVRRRGQEARLRCSPMKGHSHVYWYRQLPEEGLKFMVYLQKENIIDESGMPKERFSAEFPKEGPSILRIQQVVRGDSAAYFCASSPLELAGTGELFFGEGSRLTVL.

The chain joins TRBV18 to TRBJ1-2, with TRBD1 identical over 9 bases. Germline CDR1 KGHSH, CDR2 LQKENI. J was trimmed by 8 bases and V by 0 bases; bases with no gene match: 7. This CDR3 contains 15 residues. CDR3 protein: CASSPPSGTGFGYTF. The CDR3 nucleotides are TGTGCCAGCTCACCACCCTCCGGGACAGGGTTCGGCTACACCTTC.

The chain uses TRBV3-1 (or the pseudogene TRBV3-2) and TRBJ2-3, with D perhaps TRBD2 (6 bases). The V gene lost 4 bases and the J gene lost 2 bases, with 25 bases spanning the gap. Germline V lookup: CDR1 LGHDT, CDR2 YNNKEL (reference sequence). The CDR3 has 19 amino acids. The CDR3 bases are TGTGCCAGCAGCCCGAAGCCATTTCGGGCTAGCGCCCACACAGATACGCAGTATTTT. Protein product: CASSPKPFRASAHTDTQYF.

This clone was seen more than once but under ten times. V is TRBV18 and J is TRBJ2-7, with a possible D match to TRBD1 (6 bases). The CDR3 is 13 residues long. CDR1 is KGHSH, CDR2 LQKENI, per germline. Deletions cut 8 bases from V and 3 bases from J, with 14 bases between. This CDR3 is CASGLGTLYEQYF. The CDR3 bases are TGTGCCAGCGGCCTCGGGACACTCTACGAGCAGTACTTC. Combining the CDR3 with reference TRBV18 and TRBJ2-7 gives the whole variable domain NAGVMQNPRHLVRRRGQEARLRCSPMKGHSHVYWYRQLPEEGLKFMVYLQKENIIDESGMPKERFSAEFPKEGPSILRIQQVVRGDSAAYFCASGLGTLYEQYFGPGTRLTVT.

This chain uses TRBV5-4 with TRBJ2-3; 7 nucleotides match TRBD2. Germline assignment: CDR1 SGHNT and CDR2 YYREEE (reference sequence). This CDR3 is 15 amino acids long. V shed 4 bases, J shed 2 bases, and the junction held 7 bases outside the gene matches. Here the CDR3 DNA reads TGTGCCAGCAGCCTTTCTAGCGGCGCCACAGATACGCAGTATTTT. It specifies CASSLSSGATDTQYF.

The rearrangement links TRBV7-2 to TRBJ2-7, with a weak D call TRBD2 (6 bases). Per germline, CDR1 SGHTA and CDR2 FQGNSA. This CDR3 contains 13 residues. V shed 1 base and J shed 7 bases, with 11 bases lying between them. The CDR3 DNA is TGTGCCAGCAGCTTAGGGAGGGAAGGAGAGCAGTACTTC. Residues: CASSLGREGEQYF.